This T cell receptor (beta chain) was identified during a study of cytomegalovirus exposure and HLA in healthy donors. The study, taken as a whole, reports: Later analysis demonstrated an association between a missense DCLRE1C variant and TCR beta V- and J-gene trimming.

CDR3 length: 16 residues. Losses at the gene ends were 4 bases for V and 5 bases for J; bases not matched to a gene: 6. The germline CDR1 and CDR2 sequences are MDHEN and SYDVKM. Amplification used 60 Vbeta primers and 13 Jbeta primers. TCRdb keeps only in-frame clones here, not all; method: immunoSEQ multiplex PCR. The sample has about 150,000 clones, nearly 90% seen once. As for this clone: Its target is not known.

The chain joins TRBV28 to TRBJ2-3; 13 bases are a match to TRBD2. Material for sequencing was PBMCs. This clonotype was obtained from a woman between 35 and 50 years old in good health and CMV-seronegative. The CDR3 reads CASSSPGLAGRDTQYF. The CDR3 DNA reads as TGTGCCAGCAGTTCACCGGGACTAGCGGGAAGAGATACGCAGTATTTT. The full variable domain, completed using reference TRBV28 and TRBJ2-3, is DVKVTQSSRYLVKRTGEKVFLECVQDMDHENMFWYRQDPGLGLRLIYFSYDVKMKEKGDIPEGYSVSREKKERFSLILESASTNQTSMYLCASSSPGLAGRDTQYFGPGTRLTVL.